The clone carrying this T cell receptor beta chain was counted at least ten times. Arm-PCR of CDR3 regions and iRepertoire HTBI primers were used to build TCR beta libraries. TCRdb redid the calling of the multiplex PCR reads with MiXCR, one entry per CDR3 protein. The repertoire holds hundreds of thousands of distinct CDR3 sequences, with 15% to 20% as singletons. This CDR3 is 15 amino acids long. The V gene end was trimmed by 8 bases and the J gene end by 0 bases; junction bases not matched to a gene: 6. The germline gives CDR1 SGHTA, CDR2 FQGTGA. Time point indicated: newly diagnosed GD, antithyroid drugs for less than 3 months. PBMCs provided the RNA from which the TCR library was made. This specimen comes from a study of regulatory T cells in long-lasting Graves disease. In addition, the sample was reused for a study of T cells in Graves' hyperthyroidism and ophthalmopathy.

Sequences were derived from peripheral blood mononuclear cells (PBMCs), sampled at new diagnosis, from a patient treated with antithyroid drugs. The TCR sequence derives from a woman aged 25 to 39 with Graves disease. V gene TRBV7-3 combines with J gene TRBJ2-1, with TRBD2 identical over 8 bases. In nucleotides, the CDR3 is TGTGCCAGCGGCCCCGGGAGGGCCTCCTACAATGAGCAGTTCTTC. It specifies CASGPGRASYNEQFF.